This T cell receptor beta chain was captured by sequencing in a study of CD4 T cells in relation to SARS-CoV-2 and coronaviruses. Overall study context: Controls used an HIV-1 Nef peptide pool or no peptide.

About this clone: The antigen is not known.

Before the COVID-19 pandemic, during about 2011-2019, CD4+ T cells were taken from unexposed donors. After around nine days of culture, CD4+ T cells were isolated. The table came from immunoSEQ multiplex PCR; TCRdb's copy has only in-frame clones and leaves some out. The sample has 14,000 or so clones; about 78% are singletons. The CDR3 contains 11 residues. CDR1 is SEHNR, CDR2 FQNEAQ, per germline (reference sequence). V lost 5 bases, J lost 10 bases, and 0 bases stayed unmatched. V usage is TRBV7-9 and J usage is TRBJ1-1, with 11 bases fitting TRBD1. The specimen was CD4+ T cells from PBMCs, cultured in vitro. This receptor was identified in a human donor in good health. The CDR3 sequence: CASSGQGAAFF. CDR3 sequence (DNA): TGTGCCAGCAGCGGACAGGGGGCAGCTTTCTTT.